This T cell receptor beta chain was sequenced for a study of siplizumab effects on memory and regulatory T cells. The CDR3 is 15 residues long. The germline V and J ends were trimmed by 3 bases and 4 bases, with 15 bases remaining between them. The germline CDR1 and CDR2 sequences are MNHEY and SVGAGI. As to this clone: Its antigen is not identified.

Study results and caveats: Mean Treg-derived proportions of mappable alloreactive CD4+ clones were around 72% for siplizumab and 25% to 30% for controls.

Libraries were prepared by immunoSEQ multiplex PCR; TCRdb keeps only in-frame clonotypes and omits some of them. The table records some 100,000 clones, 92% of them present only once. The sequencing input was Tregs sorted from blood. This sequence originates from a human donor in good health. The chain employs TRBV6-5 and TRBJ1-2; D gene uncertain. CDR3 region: CASSYQEMGAYGYTF. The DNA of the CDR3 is TGTGCCAGCAGTTATCAGGAAATGGGCGCCTATGGCTACACCTTC.